The source of this T cell receptor beta chain is a study of T cell responses to AZD1222 COVID-19 vaccine. With regard to this clone: Its matching antigen is unknown.

Per the germline V gene, CDR1 is MDHEN and CDR2 is SYDVKM. The trim removed 10 bases at V and 7 bases at J, leaving 10 bases unmatched. The CDR3 consists of 13 residues. Here immunoSEQ multiplex PCR was the method, and the copy in TCRdb shows in-frame clones only, minus some. Of around 100,000 clones listed, less than 90% are singletons. The study's findings and limits: Nearly half of unique spike-specific TCRs reportedly avoided B.1.351 and B.1.1.7 mutated regions. White British donors predominated, females outnumbered males, and clonal diversity was possibly underestimated.

This receptor was obtained from an adult in good health. The material sequenced was peripheral blood, taken on day 0 of AZD1222 vaccination. The chain uses TRBV28 and TRBJ1-3; TRBD1 agrees at 7 bases. In DNA, the CDR3 is TGTGCCAATAACAGGGGTTTTGGGAACACCATATATTTT. Its translation is CANNRGFGNTIYF.